Described below is a single TCR beta chain sequence and its context. The data were taken from a study of blood T cell repertoires in COVID-19. For the study at large: Donors in the United States, Italy and Spain gave samples during acute or convalescent COVID-19. T cells, B-cell-depleted T cells, or PBMCs provided the cDNA or gDNA that served as material.

Original handling: Estimated nucleated cell counts came from reference gene primer amplification. Sequencing was performed with immunoSEQ multiplex PCR; in TCRdb, only in-frame clones are kept and a portion is missing. The V and J calls and clone size come from that table; D and trimming were worked out from the DNA. Counted here are under 450,000 clones, 89% occurring once; the ten biggest clones make up under 2%. Patients of the Seattle cohort, enrolled during active infection, were followed longitudinally. The TCR comes from a woman in her forties with COVID-19, enrolled during active disease. Material: peripheral blood.

This CDR3 reads CASSSKRGTEAFF. The CDR3 nucleotides are TGTGCCAGCAGCTCCAAACGAGGGACTGAAGCTTTCTTT. V gene TRBV7-3 combines with J gene TRBJ1-1; D is uncertain. CDR3 length equals 13 residues. CDR1 is SGHTA, CDR2 FQGTGA, per germline. V lost 4 bases and J lost 5, with 11 bases in between.